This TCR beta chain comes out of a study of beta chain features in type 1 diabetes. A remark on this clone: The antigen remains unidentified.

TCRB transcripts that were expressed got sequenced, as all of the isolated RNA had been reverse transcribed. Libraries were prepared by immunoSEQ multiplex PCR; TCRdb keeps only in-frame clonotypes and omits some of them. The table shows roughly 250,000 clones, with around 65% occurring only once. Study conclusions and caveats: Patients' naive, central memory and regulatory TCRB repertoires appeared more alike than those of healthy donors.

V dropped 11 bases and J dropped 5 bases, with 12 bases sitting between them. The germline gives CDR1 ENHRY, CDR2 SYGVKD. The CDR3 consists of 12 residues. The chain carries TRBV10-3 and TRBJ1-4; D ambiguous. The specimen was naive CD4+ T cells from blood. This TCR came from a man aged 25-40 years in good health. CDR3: CASRTGNEKLFF. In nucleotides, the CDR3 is TGTGCCTCCCGGACGGGGAATGAAAAACTGTTTTTT.